This is a list of T cell receptor beta chains from one sample in a study of monozygotic twins with inflammatory bowel disease. TCRdb reprocessed the 5' RACE reads, keeping one entry per CDR3 protein, no DNA. The listing records nearly 450,000 distinct CDR3 sequences. The material sequenced was blood. The source of these receptors is a human donor with ulcerative colitis or Crohn's disease, or a healthy co-twin of an affected twin (not recorded which). The CDR3 runs from the conserved cysteine through the conserved F or W.

j_call: TRBJ2-7; v_call: TRBV6-1; cdr3_aa: CASTPGQGLHEQYF
j_call: TRBJ2-3; v_call: TRBV20-1; cdr3_aa: CSARHGVTDTQYF
j_call: TRBJ2-7; v_call: TRBV27; cdr3_aa: CASSSGQSSYEQYF
j_call: TRBJ2-1; v_call: TRBV7-2; cdr3_aa: CASSPQPQGGGHFF
j_call: TRBJ1-2; v_call: TRBV7-2; cdr3_aa: CASSSGGGNYGYTF
j_call: TRBJ2-7; v_call: TRBV9; cdr3_aa: CASSVGGSSYEQYF
j_call: TRBJ2-7; v_call: TRBV20-1; cdr3_aa: CSARERHSSYEQYF
j_call: TRBJ2-5; v_call: TRBV4-2; cdr3_aa: CASSQGRLAGVQWETQYF
j_call: TRBJ2-7; v_call: TRBV28; cdr3_aa: CASSELSYEQYF
j_call: TRBJ2-2; v_call: TRBV5-1; cdr3_aa: CASSLVRGGDTGELFF
j_call: TRBJ2-3; v_call: TRBV7-9; cdr3_aa: CASSFGGTTDTQYF
j_call: TRBJ1-2; v_call: TRBV3-1; cdr3_aa: CASSQRDMSGGYTF
j_call: TRBJ1-1; v_call: TRBV29-1; cdr3_aa: CSVSPMNTEAFF
j_call: TRBJ1-1; v_call: TRBV6-6; cdr3_aa: CASRDRGATEAFF
j_call: TRBJ2-7; v_call: TRBV6-5; cdr3_aa: CASSYSRTTYEQYF
j_call: TRBJ1-3; v_call: TRBV7-2; cdr3_aa: CASSPGPRNTIYF
j_call: TRBJ1-1; v_call: TRBV6-1; cdr3_aa: CARFSPRAGSGTEAFF
j_call: TRBJ1-1; v_call: TRBV10-3; cdr3_aa: CAISEPQGDTEAFF
j_call: TRBJ1-1; v_call: TRBV28; cdr3_aa: CATTANTEAFF
j_call: TRBJ2-5; v_call: TRBV5-1; cdr3_aa: CASSLTEETQYF
j_call: TRBJ2-7; v_call: TRBV20-1; cdr3_aa: CSALTSGGRYEQYF
j_call: TRBJ1-5; v_call: TRBV28; cdr3_aa: CASSLQGALQPQHF
j_call: TRBJ2-3; v_call: TRBV7-2; cdr3_aa: CASLKGRTDTQYF
j_call: TRBJ2-7; v_call: TRBV24-1; cdr3_aa: CATSDPDRGNYEQYF
j_call: TRBJ1-2; v_call: TRBV7-2; cdr3_aa: CASSLEDGAYGYTF
j_call: TRBJ1-2; v_call: TRBV20-1; cdr3_aa: CSASQQASYGYTF
j_call: TRBJ2-3; v_call: TRBV5-1; cdr3_aa: CASSLGGLASTDTQYF